Sequencing of this T cell receptor beta chain was carried out in a study of T cell responses to AZD1222 COVID-19 vaccine. As for this clone: Antigen unknown.

CDR3 size: 14 residues. V lost 0 bases and J 5 bases, leaving 11 bases between the germline ends. Assay: immunoSEQ multiplex PCR; the TCRdb copy retains only in-frame clones and omits some. Of fewer than 110,000 clones in the sample, 91% were seen once. Study findings and constraints: Just a handful of AZD1222 recipients tested seropositive at baseline. Spike-specific TCR depth and breadth grew after two AZD1222 doses. Mapped onto spike, vaccine-associated CD4 TCRs spanned it and were dominant at 160-218 and 743-854.

V and J are TRBV23-1 and TRBJ2-7; D not certain. TRBV23-1 is reported as an ORF; its role is uncertain. Sequenced here: peripheral blood, sampled on day 0 of AZD1222 vaccination. The sequence derives from an adult in good health. This CDR3 is CASSQSSRSHEQYF. CDR3 DNA sequence: TGCGCCAGCAGTCAATCGTCGAGGAGCCACGAGCAGTACTTC.